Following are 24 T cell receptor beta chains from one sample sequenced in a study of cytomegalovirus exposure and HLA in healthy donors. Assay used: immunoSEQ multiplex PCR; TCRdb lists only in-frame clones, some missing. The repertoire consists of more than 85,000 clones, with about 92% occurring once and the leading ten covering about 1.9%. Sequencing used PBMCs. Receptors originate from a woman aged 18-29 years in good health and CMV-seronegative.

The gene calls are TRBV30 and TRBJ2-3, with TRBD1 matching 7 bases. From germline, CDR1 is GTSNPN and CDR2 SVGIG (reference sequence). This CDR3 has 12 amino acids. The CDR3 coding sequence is TGTGCTGAGAGAGGGGGCGAAGATACGCAGTATTTT. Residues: CAERGGEDTQYF.

The CDR3 sequence is CASSLMSGGGPHEQFF. CDR3 bases: TGTGCCAGCAGCTTAATGTCTGGGGGGGGCCCCCATGAGCAGTTCTTC. The V and J genes are TRBV7-2 and TRBJ2-1, with D maybe TRBD2 (7 bases). Looked up from germline, CDR1 is SGHTA and CDR2 is FQGNSA. CDR3 size: 16 residues. V was pared by 2 bases and J by 8 bases, with 19 bases between.

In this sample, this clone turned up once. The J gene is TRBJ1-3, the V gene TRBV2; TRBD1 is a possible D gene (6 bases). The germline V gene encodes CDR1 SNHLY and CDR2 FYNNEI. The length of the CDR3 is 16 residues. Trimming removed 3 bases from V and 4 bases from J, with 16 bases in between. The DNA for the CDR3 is TGTGCCAGCAGTGACTTTGGGGGGGCGGCCGGAAACACCATATATTTT. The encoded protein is CASSDFGGAAGNTIYF.

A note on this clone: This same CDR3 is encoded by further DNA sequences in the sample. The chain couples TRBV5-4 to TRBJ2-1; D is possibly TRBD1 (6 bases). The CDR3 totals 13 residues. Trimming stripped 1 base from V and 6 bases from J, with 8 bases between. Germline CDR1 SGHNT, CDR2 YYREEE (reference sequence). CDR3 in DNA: TGTGCCAGCAGCTTGAGGGGGAGCAATGAGCAGTTCTTC. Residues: CASSLRGSNEQFF. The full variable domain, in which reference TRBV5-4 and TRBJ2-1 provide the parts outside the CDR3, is ETGVTQSPTHLIKTRGQQVTLRCSSQSGHNTVSWYQQALGQGPQFIFQYYREEENGRGNFPPRFSGLQFPNYSSELNVNALELDDSALYLCASSLRGSNEQFFGPGTRLTVL.

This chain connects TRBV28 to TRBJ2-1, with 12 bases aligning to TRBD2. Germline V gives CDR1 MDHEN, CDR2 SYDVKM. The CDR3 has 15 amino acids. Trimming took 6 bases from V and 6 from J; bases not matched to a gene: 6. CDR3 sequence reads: CASRPSSGRANEQFF. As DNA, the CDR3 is TGTGCCAGCAGGCCCTCTAGCGGGAGGGCCAATGAGCAGTTCTTC.

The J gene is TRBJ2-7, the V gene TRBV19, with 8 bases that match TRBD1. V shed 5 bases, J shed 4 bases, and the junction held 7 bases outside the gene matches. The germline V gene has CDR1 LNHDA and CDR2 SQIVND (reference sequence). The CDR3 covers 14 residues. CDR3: CASSSAGGPYEQYF. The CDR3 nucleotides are TGTGCCAGTAGTTCGGCAGGGGGCCCTTACGAGCAGTACTTC.

CDR3 protein: CASSLGSPNTEAFF. Written as DNA, the CDR3 is TGTGCCAGCAGTTTGGGCAGCCCGAACACTGAAGCTTTCTTT. This chain uses TRBV27 with TRBJ1-1; D is unclear. The CDR3 contains 14 residues. Trimming took 3 bases from V and 1 from J, leaving 9 bases between them. The germline CDR1 and CDR2 sequences are MNHEY and SMNVEV (reference sequence).

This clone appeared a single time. CDR3 DNA: TGTGCCAGCAGTTATAGGGGGGGCTTGAGGAACACTGAAGCTTTCTTT. Its protein product is CASSYRGGLRNTEAFF. The rearrangement uses TRBV6-5 and TRBJ1-1, with TRBD1 as a possible D gene (6 bases). V was pared by 3 bases and J by 1 base, with 15 bases between. The germline CDR1 and CDR2 sequences are MNHEY and SVGAGI. This CDR3 has 16 residues.

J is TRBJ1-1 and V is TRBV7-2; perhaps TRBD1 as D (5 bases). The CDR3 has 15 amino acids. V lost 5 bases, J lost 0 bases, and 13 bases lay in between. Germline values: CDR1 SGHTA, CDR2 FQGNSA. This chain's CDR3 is CASSPDRQMNTEAFF. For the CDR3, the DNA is TGTGCCAGCAGCCCCGACAGACAGATGAACACTGAAGCTTTCTTT.

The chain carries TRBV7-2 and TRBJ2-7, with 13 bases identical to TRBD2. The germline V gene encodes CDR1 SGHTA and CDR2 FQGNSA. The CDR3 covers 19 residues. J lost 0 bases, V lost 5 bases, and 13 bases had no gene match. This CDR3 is CASSLTSGGAGPSSYEQYF. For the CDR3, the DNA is TGTGCCAGCAGCCTCACTAGCGGGGGGGCTGGTCCCTCCTCCTACGAGCAGTACTTC.

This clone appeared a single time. Here the CDR3 DNA reads TGTGCCAGCACCCTCCCGGGTAACTATGGCTACACCTTC. This codes for CASTLPGNYGYTF. The genes are TRBV28 and TRBJ1-2; D unclear. This CDR3 region has 13 residues. The germline V gene encodes CDR1 MDHEN and CDR2 SYDVKM. The germline V and J ends were trimmed by 7 bases and 1 base, with 10 bases remaining between them.

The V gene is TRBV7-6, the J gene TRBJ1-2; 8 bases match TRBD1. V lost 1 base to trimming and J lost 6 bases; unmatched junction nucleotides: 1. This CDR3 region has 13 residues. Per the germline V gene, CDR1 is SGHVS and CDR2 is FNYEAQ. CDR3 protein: CASSLGTGNGYTF. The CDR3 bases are TGTGCCAGCAGCTTAGGGACAGGGAATGGCTACACCTTC.

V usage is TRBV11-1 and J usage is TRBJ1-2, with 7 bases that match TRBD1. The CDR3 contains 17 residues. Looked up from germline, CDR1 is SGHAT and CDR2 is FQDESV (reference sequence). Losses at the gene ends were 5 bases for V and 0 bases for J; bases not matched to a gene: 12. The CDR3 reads CASSPRGRGDSNYGYTF. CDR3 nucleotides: TGTGCCAGCAGCCCTCGGGGCAGGGGGGACTCTAACTATGGCTACACCTTC.

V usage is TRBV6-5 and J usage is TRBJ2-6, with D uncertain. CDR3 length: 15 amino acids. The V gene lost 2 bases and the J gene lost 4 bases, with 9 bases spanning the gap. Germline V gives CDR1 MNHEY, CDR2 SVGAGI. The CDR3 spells CASSYTLSGANVLTF. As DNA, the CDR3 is TGTGCCAGCAGTTACACCCTATCCGGGGCCAACGTCCTGACTTTC.

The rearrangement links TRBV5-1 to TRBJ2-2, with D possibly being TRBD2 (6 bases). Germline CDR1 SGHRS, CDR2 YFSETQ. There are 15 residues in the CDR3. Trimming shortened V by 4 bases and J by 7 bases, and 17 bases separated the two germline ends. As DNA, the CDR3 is TGCGCCAGCAGCGGCGGGACTCCGTCAAGCGGGGAGCTGTTTTTT. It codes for CASSGGTPSSGELFF.

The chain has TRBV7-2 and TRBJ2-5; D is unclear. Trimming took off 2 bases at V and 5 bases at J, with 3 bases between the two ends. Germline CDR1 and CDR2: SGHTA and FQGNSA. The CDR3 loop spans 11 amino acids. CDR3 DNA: TGTGCCAGCAGCTTATCGGAGACCCAGTACTTC. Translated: CASSLSETQYF.

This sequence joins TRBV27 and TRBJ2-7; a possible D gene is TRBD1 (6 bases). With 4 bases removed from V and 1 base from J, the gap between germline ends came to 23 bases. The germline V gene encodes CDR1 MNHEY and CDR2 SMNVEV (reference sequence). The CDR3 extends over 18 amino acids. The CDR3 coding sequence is TGTGCCAGCAGTTCCGTCCTCCGGGACAAACGAGCTTCCTACGAGCAGTACTTC. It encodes CASSSVLRDKRASYEQYF.

In nucleotides, the CDR3 is TGTGCCAGCAGTTCGACAGGGTACGAGGACTATGGCTACACCTTC. Amino acids: CASSSTGYEDYGYTF. V gene TRBV28 combines with J gene TRBJ1-2; 7 bases line up with TRBD1. Losses at the gene ends were 4 bases for V and 3 bases for J; bases not matched to a gene: 8. Germline V gene sequence: CDR1 MDHEN, CDR2 SYDVKM. The CDR3 extends over 15 amino acids.

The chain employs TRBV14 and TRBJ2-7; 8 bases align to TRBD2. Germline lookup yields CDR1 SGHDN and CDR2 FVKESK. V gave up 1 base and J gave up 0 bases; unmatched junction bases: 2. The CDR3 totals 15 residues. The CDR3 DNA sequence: TGTGCCAGCAGCCAAGTGGCGGGGGGCTCCTACGAGCAGTACTTC. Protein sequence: CASSQVAGGSYEQYF.

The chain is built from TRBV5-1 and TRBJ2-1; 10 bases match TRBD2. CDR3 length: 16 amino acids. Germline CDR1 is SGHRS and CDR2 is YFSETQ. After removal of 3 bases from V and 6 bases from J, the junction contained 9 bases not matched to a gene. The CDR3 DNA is TGCGCCAGCAGCTATCACCAGCGGGAGGGCCGCAATGAGCAGTTCTTC. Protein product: CASSYHQREGRNEQFF.

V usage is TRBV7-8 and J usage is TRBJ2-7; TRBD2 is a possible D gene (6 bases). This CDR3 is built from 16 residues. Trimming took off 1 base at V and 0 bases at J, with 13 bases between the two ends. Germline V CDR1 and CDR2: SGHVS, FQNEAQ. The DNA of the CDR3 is TGTGCCAGCAGCTTAGAAACGGGAGTAGACTCCTACGAGCAGTACTTC. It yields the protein CASSLETGVDSYEQYF.

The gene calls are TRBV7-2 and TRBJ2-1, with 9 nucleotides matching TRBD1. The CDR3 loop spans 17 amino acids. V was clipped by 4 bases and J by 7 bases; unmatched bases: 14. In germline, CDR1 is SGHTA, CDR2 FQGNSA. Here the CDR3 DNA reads TGTGCCAGCAGCTCGGACAGGGGATTAGGAAGCATGAATGAGCAGTTCTTC. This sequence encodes CASSSDRGLGSMNEQFF.

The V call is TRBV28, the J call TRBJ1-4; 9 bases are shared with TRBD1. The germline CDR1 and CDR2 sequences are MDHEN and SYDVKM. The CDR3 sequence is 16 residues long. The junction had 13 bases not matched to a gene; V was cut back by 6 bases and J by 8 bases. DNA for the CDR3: TGTGCCAGCAGACCTCCCTCCGGGACAGGGCCGGAAAAACTGTTTTTT. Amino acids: CASRPPSGTGPEKLFF.

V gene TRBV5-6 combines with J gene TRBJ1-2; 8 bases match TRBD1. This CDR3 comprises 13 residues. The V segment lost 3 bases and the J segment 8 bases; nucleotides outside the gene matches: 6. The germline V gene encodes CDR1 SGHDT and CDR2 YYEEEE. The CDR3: CASSYGQGTGYTF. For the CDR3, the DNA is TGTGCCAGCAGCTACGGACAGGGAACAGGCTACACCTTC.